Below are 23 T cell receptor beta chains sequenced from a single sample in a study of blood T cell repertoires in COVID-19. The protocol was immunoSEQ multiplex PCR, while the TCRdb copy is restricted to in-frame clones and leaves out a portion. The sample records some 270,000 clones, approximately 89% being singletons. Material: peripheral blood. These receptors were collected from a woman aged 60-75 years who had recovered from COVID-19.

The V gene is TRBV5-4, the J gene TRBJ1-1, with 11 positions matching TRBD1. This CDR3 region has 14 residues. Germline loops: CDR1 SGHNT, CDR2 YYREEE (reference sequence). V trimming: 3 bases; J trimming: 11 bases; junction bases outside the gene matches: 9. The CDR3 is CASSWDRGTGGAFF. CDR3 coding DNA: TGTGCCAGCAGCTGGGACAGGGGGACCGGAGGGGCTTTCTTT.

This clone was seen just once. V usage is TRBV7-2 and J usage is TRBJ2-1, with 13 bases fitting TRBD2. There are 17 residues in the CDR3. V shed 4 bases, J shed 4 bases, and the junction held 7 bases outside the gene matches. Germline V gene lookup returns CDR1 SGHTA and CDR2 FQGNSA. CDR3 in amino acids: CASSSTSGGVVYNEQFF. Here the CDR3 DNA reads TGTGCCAGCAGCTCTACTAGCGGGGGGGTGGTGTACAATGAGCAGTTCTTC.

This sequence joins TRBV20-1 and TRBJ1-1; possibly TRBD1 for D (6 bases). Germline CDR1 DFQATT, CDR2 SNEGSKA (reference sequence). The CDR3 has 10 residues. CDR3: CSEGEVVAFF. CDR3 nucleotides: TGCAGCGAGGGGGAAGTTGTTGCTTTCTTT.

This clone is a singleton in its sample. The chain carries TRBV28 and TRBJ1-4, with TRBD1 identical over 8 bases. The CDR3 is made up of 15 amino acids. J was trimmed by 7 bases and V by 6 bases; bases with no gene match: 10. Germline CDR1 is MDHEN and CDR2 is SYDVKM. CDR3 in amino acids: CASRKGQAEREKLFF. The DNA of the CDR3 is TGTGCCAGCAGAAAGGGACAGGCCGAACGTGAAAAACTGTTTTTT.

In DNA form, the CDR3 reads TGTGCCAGCAGTATACAGACGGGGGAGACCCAGTACTTC. Translated, it gives CASSIQTGETQYF. V is TRBV12-3 or TRBV12-4 and J is TRBJ2-5; possible D gene TRBD2, 5 bases. V lost 5 bases to trimming and J lost 5 bases, with 12 bases between them. The CDR3 is made up of 13 amino acids.

The V gene is TRBV18, the J gene TRBJ1-6; D might be TRBD1 (6 bases). Germline values: CDR1 KGHSH, CDR2 LQKENI. Trimming removed 6 bases from V and 4 bases from J, with 19 bases in between. This CDR3 comprises 17 residues. CDR3 loop: CASSFQRLDSYNSPLHF. DNA of the CDR3: TGTGCCAGCTCCTTCCAGCGGCTGGACAGTTATAATTCACCCCTCCACTTT.

This rearrangement joins TRBV27 to TRBJ1-1; TRBD1 agrees at 12 bases. Looked up from germline, CDR1 is MNHEY and CDR2 is SMNVEV (reference sequence). With V trimmed by 6 bases and J by 4 bases, 6 bases remained unmatched. The CDR3 consists of 15 residues. The chain's CDR3 is CASSPGTGGPTEAFF. As DNA, the CDR3 is TGTGCCAGCAGCCCAGGGACAGGGGGCCCCACTGAAGCTTTCTTT.

The J gene is TRBJ2-7, the V gene TRBV7-2, with a possible D match to TRBD2 (6 bases). CDR1 is SGHTA and CDR2 is FQGNSA in the germline V gene. V was trimmed by 3 bases and J by 6 bases, leaving 15 bases between them. The CDR3 runs 14 residues. CDR3 residues: CASSFVAAEREQYF. The CDR3 DNA reads as TGTGCCAGCAGCTTCGTAGCGGCGGAGCGCGAGCAGTACTTC.

The rearrangement joins TRBV5-6 to TRBJ1-5; TRBD1 might be the D (6 bases). The V end was cut by 4 bases, the J end by 5 bases, with 16 bases between. Germline CDR1 and CDR2: SGHDT and YYEEEE. This CDR3 contains 15 residues. The CDR3 sequence: CASSNSGGRYQPQHF. The CDR3 bases are TGTGCCAGCAGCAATTCGGGGGGCAGGTATCAGCCCCAGCATTTT.

This clone was counted between two and nine times. V is TRBV14 and J is TRBJ2-3; D is perhaps TRBD2 (6 bases). Germline CDR1 and CDR2: SGHDN and FVKESK. CDR3 length equals 15 residues. The germline V and J ends were trimmed by 1 base and 4 bases, with 12 bases remaining between them. The CDR3 nucleotides read TGTGCCAGCAGCCAAGCGGGGGTAAGGGCAGATACGCAGTATTTT. It codes for CASSQAGVRADTQYF.

This chain joins TRBV18 and TRBJ2-5; maybe TRBD2 (5 bases). The V gene's germline CDR1 is KGHSH and CDR2 LQKENI. Trimming cost V 1 base and J 0 bases, with 18 bases left between them. The CDR3 extends over 18 amino acids. CDR3 sequence (DNA): TGTGCCAGCTCACCACTATCGGCTAGCCGAGCGTACCAAGAGACCCAGTACTTC. The encoded protein is CASSPLSASRAYQETQYF.

This chain connects TRBV5-4 to TRBJ2-7; 12 bases line up with TRBD1. CDR1 and CDR2 (germline): SGHNT, YYREEE (reference sequence). V lost 3 bases and J lost 7; bases outside the gene matches: 8. The length of the CDR3 is 15 residues. The CDR3 is CASSSVGQGADEQYF. The CDR3, as DNA: TGTGCCAGCAGCTCAGTGGGACAGGGGGCGGATGAGCAGTACTTC.

The chain employs TRBV5-5 and TRBJ1-6; 7 positions match TRBD1. Germline V gene sequence: CDR1 SGHKS, CDR2 YYEKEE (reference sequence). The V and J ends lost 2 bases and 13 bases, in that order; junction bases with no gene match: 12. The length of the CDR3 is 15 residues. CDR3 sequence: CASSLTAGPGGPLHF. The DNA of the CDR3 is TGTGCCAGCAGCTTAACGGCAGGTCCAGGGGGGCCCCTCCACTTT.

The rearrangement links TRBV3-1 (or the pseudogene TRBV3-2) to TRBJ1-5; D uncertain. From germline, CDR1 is LGHDT and CDR2 YNNKEL (reference sequence). The CDR3 contains 15 residues. V lost 4 bases, J lost 7 bases, and 17 bases lay in between. In DNA, the CDR3 is TGTGCCAGCAGCCCAGAGAACGGGGTATGGCAGCCCCAGCATTTT. As protein: CASSPENGVWQPQHF.

V is TRBV20-1 and J is TRBJ2-3; a possible D gene is TRBD2 (6 bases). The germline CDR1 and CDR2 sequences are DFQATT and SNEGSKA (reference sequence). CDR3 length: 14 amino acids. The V gene lost 3 bases and the J gene lost 3 bases, with 13 bases spanning the gap. The CDR3 reads CSASGLARTDTQYF. In nucleotides, the CDR3 is TGCAGTGCTAGTGGGCTAGCGAGAACAGATACGCAGTATTTT.

J is TRBJ2-5 and V is TRBV4-3; TRBD1 matches at 7 bases. V lost 4 bases to trimming and J lost 1 base; unmatched junction nucleotides: 3. The germline V gene encodes CDR1 LGHNA and CDR2 YSLEER. The CDR3 has 14 amino acids. The CDR3 loop reads CASSRAGGQETQYF. In DNA form, the CDR3 reads TGCGCCAGCAGCCGGGCAGGGGGCCAAGAGACCCAGTACTTC.

V gene TRBV7-2 combines with J gene TRBJ1-3; possibly TRBD1 for D (6 bases). V lost 5 bases and J lost 15, with 23 bases in between. This CDR3 spans 14 amino acids. CDR1 SGHTA and CDR2 FQGNSA come from the germline V gene. Here the CDR3 reads CASSPSRDILPKYF. The CDR3, as DNA: TGTGCCAGCAGCCCATCCCGGGACATCTTGCCTAAATATTTT.

Here the CDR3 DNA reads TGTGCCAGCAGCCTAAATTATGGCTACACCTTC. It is translated as CASSLNYGYTF. This chain uses TRBV28 with TRBJ1-2, with D unresolved. CDR1 is MDHEN, CDR2 SYDVKM, per germline. The CDR3 runs to 11 residues. V was clipped by 6 bases and J by 5 bases, with 7 bases between them.

The rearrangement uses TRBV7-6 and TRBJ2-2; 7 bases match TRBD2. This CDR3 is built from 16 residues. V was pared by 2 bases and J by 1 base, with 4 bases of the junction left unmatched. Germline values: CDR1 SGHVS, CDR2 FNYEAQ. Here the CDR3 reads CASSLRGGGNTGELFF. Written as DNA, the CDR3 is TGTGCCAGCAGCTTAAGAGGCGGGGGGAACACCGGGGAGCTGTTTTTT. Filled out from reference TRBV7-6 and TRBJ2-2, the complete variable domain reads GAGVSQSPRYKVTKRGQDVALRCDPISGHVSLYWYRQALGQGPEFLTYFNYEAQQDKSGLPNDRFSAERPEGSISTLTIQRTEQRDSAMYRCASSLRGGGNTGELFFGEGSRLTVL.

V is TRBV3-1 (or the pseudogene TRBV3-2) and J is TRBJ2-1; 7 bases are a match to TRBD1. The V segment lost 4 bases and the J segment 3 bases; nucleotides outside the gene matches: 9. Germline CDR1 is LGHDT and CDR2 is YNNKEL (reference sequence). The CDR3 extends over 16 amino acids. This CDR3 reads CASSPHDRVGYNEQFF. DNA for the CDR3: TGTGCCAGCAGCCCTCATGACAGGGTCGGCTACAATGAGCAGTTCTTC.

A single count supports this clone. V gene TRBV6-5 combines with J gene TRBJ2-7; 7 nucleotides align to TRBD2. CDR3 length: 14 amino acids. V was pared by 2 bases and J by 5 bases, with 6 bases of the junction left unmatched. CDR1 and CDR2 from the germline V gene are MNHEY and SVGAGI. CDR3: CASSYGGGRDEQYF. The DNA for the CDR3 is TGTGCCAGCAGTTACGGGGGGGGACGGGACGAGCAGTACTTC.

This clone was found a few times. V is TRBV6-5 and J is TRBJ1-1; 8 bases fit TRBD1. The V and J ends lost 6 bases and 5 bases, in that order; junction bases with no gene match: 8. The germline V gene encodes CDR1 MNHEY and CDR2 SVGAGI. The CDR3 extends over 14 amino acids. The CDR3 reads CASRPDRGGTEAFF. The CDR3 DNA reads TGTGCCAGCAGACCCGACAGGGGAGGGACTGAAGCTTTCTTT.

The chain links TRBV6-5 to TRBJ1-1, with D unclear. The length of the CDR3 is 11 residues. The ends were cut back, 6 bases at V and 8 bases at J, with 10 bases in the middle. CDR1 MNHEY and CDR2 SVGAGI come from the germline V gene. Here the CDR3 DNA reads TGTGCCAGCAGGAACTACAACGAAGCTTTCTTT. It encodes CASRNYNEAFF.